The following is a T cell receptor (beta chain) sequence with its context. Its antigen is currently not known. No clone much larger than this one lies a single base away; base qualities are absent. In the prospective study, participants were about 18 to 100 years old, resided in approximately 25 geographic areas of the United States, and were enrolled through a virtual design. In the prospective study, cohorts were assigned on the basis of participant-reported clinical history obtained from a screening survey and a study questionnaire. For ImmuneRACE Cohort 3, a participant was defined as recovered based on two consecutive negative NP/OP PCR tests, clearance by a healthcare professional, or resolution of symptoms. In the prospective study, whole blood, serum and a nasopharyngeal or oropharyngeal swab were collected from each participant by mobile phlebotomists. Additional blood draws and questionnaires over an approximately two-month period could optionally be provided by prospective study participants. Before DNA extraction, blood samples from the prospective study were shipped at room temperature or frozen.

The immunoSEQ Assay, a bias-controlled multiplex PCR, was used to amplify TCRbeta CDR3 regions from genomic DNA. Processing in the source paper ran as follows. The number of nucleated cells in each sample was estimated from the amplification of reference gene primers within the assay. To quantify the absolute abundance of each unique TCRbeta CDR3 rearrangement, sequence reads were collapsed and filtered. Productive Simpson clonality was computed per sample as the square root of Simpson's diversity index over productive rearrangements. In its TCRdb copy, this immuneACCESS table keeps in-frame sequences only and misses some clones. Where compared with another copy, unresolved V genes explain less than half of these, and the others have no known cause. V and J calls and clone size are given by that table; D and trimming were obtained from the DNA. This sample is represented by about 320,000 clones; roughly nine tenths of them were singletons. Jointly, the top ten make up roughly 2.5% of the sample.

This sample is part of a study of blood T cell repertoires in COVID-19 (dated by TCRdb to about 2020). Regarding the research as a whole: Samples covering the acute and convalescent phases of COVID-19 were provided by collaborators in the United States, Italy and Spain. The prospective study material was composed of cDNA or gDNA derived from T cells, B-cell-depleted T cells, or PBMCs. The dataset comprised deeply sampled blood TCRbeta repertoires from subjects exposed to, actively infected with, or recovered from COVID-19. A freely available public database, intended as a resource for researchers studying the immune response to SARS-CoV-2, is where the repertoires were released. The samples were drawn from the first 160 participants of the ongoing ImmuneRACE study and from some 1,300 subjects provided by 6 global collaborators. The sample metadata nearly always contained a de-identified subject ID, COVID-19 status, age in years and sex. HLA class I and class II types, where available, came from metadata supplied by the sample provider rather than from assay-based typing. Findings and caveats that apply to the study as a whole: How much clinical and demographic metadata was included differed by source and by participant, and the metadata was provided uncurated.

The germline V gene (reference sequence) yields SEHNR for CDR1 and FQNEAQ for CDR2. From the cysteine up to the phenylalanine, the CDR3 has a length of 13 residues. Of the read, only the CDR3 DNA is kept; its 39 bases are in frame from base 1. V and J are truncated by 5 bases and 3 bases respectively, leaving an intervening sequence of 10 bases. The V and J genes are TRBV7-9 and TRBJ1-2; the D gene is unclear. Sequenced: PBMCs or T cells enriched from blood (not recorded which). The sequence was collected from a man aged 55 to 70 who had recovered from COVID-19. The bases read TGTGCCAGCAGCCCAGACACCTACTATGGCTACACCTTC. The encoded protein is CASSPDTYYGYTF.